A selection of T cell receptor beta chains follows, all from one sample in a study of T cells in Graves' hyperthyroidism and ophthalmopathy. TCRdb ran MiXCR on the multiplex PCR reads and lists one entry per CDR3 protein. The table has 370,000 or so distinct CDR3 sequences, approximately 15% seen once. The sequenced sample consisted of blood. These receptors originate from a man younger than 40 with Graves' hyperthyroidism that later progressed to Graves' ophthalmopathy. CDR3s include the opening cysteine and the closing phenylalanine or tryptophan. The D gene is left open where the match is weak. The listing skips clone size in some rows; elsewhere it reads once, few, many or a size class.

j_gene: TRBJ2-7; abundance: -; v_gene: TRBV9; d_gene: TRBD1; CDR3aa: CASSANPGQSYEQYF; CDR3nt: TGTGCCAGCAGCGCGAATCCGGGACAGAGCTACGAGCAGTACTTC
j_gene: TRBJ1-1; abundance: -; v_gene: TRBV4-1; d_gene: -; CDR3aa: CASSQGRGNTEAFF; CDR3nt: TGCGCCAGCAGCCAAGGTCGAGGGAACACTGAAGCTTTCTTT
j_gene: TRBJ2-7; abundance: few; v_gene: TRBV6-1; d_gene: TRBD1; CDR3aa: CASRRQGAGTYEQYF; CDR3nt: TGTGCCAGCAGACGACAGGGGGCGGGTACCTACGAGCAGTACTTC
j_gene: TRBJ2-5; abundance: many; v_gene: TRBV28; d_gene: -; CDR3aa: CASSQAGEFETQYF; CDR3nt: TGTGCCAGCTCCCAAGCAGGGGAATTTGAGACCCAGTACTTC
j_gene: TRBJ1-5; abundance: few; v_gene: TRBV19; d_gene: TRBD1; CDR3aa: CASMLRGGPIKPQHF; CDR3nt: TGTGCCAGTATGCTAAGAGGGGGCCCGATCAAGCCCCAGCATTTT
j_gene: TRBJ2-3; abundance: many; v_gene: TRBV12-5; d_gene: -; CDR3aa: CASGLALDTQYF; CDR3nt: TGTGCTAGTGGTTTGGCCCTGGATACGCAGTATTTT
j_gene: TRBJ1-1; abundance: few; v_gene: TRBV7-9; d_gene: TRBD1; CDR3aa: CASIFLTGGKAFF; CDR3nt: TGTGCCAGCATCTTCTTGACAGGGGGGAAAGCTTTCTTT
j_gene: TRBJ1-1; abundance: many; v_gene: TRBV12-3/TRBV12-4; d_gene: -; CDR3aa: CASRVRNTEAFF; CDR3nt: TGTGCCAGCAGGGTAAGAAACACTGAAGCTTTCTTT
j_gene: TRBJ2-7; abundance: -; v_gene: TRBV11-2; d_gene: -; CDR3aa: CASSLGRAGEQYF; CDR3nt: TGTGCCAGCAGCTTAGGGAGGGCGGGCGAGCAGTACTTC
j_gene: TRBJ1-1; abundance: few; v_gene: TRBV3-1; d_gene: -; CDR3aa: CASSHNSGGTEAFF; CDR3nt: TGTGCCAGCAGTCATAACTCTGGGGGGACTGAAGCTTTCTTT
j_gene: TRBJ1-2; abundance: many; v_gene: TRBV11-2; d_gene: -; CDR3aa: CASSSRGRGYGYTF; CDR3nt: TGTGCCAGCAGCTCCAGGGGTCGCGGCTATGGCTACACCTTC
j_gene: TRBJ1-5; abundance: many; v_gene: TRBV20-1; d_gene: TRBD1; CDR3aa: CSASLTGHNQPQHF; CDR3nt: TGCAGTGCTAGCTTGACAGGGCACAATCAGCCCCAGCATTTT
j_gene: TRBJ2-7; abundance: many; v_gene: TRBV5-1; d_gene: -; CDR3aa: CASSLVGAPPYEQYF; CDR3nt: TGCGCCAGCAGCTTGGTTGGTGCCCCACCCTACGAGCAGTACTTC
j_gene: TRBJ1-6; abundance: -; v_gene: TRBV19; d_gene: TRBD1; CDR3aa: CASSYSGTGGSPLHF; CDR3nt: TGTGCCAGTAGCTACTCCGGGACAGGAGGTTCACCCCTCCACTTT
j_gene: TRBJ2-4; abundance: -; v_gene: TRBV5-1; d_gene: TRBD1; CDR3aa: CASSLGQGVAKNIQYF; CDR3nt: TGCGCCAGCAGCTTGGGACAGGGAGTGGCCAAAAACATTCAGTACTTC
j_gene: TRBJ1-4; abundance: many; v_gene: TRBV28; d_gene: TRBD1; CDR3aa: CASGTEVNEKLFF; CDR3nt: TGTGCCAGCGGGACAGAAGTTAATGAAAAACTGTTTTTT
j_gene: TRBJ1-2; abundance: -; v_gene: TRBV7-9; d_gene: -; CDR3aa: CASSIGGSPTF; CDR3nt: TGTGCCAGCAGCATTGGGGGTTCCCCCACCTTC
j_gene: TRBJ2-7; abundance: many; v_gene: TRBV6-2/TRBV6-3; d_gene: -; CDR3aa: CASSYHRLQGLSYEQYF; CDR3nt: TGTGCCAGCAGTTACCACCGCCTGCAGGGGCTGTCCTACGAGCAGTACTTC
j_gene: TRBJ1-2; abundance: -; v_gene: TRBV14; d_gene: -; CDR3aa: CASSQDFGQGQPGYTF; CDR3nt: TGTGCCAGCAGCCAAGATTTTGGACAAGGTCAACCTGGCTACACCTTC
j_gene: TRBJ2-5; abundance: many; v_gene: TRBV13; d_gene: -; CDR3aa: CASSGRTEQETQYF; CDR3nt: TGTGCCAGCAGCGGAAGGACAGAACAAGAGACCCAGTACTTC
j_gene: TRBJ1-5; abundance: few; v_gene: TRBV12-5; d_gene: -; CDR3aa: CASGLYGPQPQHF; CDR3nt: TGTGCTAGTGGTTTGTACGGGCCTCAGCCCCAGCATTTT
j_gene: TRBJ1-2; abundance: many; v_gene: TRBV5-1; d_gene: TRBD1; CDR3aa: CASSQGAGGALNYGYTF; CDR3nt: TGCGCCAGCAGCCAAGGGGCAGGGGGCGCCCTTAACTATGGCTACACCTTC
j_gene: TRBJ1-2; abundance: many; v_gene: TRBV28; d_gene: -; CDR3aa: CASSFRGDGYGYTF; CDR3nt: TGTGCCAGCAGTTTTAGAGGGGACGGCTATGGCTACACCTTC
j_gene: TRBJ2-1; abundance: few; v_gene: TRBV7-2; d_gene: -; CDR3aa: CASSTQPGQINEQFF; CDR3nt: TGTGCCAGCAGCACACAACCGGGACAAATCAATGAGCAGTTCTTC
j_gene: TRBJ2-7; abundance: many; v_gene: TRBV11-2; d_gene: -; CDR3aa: CASSGLRLTGKSSYEQYF; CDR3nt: TGTGCCAGCAGCGGGCTTCGCCTAACAGGGAAAAGCTCCTACGAGCAGTACTTC
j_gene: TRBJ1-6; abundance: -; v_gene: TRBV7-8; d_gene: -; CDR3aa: CASSFTEGDSPLHF; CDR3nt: TGTGCCAGCAGCTTCACAGAGGGGGATTCACCCCTCCACTTT
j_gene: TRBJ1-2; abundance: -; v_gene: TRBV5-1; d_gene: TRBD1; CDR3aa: CASSCDRVEYGYTF; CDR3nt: TGCGCCAGCAGCTGTGACAGGGTCGAATATGGCTACACCTTC
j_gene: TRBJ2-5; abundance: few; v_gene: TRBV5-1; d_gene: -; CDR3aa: CASTRGSTEETQYF; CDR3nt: TGCGCCAGCACCCGGGGAAGTACTGAGGAGACCCAGTACTTC
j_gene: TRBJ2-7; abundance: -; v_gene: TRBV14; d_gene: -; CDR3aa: CASSQGLQVSYEQYF; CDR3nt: TGTGCCAGCAGCCAAGGGTTACAGGTCTCCTACGAGCAGTACTTC